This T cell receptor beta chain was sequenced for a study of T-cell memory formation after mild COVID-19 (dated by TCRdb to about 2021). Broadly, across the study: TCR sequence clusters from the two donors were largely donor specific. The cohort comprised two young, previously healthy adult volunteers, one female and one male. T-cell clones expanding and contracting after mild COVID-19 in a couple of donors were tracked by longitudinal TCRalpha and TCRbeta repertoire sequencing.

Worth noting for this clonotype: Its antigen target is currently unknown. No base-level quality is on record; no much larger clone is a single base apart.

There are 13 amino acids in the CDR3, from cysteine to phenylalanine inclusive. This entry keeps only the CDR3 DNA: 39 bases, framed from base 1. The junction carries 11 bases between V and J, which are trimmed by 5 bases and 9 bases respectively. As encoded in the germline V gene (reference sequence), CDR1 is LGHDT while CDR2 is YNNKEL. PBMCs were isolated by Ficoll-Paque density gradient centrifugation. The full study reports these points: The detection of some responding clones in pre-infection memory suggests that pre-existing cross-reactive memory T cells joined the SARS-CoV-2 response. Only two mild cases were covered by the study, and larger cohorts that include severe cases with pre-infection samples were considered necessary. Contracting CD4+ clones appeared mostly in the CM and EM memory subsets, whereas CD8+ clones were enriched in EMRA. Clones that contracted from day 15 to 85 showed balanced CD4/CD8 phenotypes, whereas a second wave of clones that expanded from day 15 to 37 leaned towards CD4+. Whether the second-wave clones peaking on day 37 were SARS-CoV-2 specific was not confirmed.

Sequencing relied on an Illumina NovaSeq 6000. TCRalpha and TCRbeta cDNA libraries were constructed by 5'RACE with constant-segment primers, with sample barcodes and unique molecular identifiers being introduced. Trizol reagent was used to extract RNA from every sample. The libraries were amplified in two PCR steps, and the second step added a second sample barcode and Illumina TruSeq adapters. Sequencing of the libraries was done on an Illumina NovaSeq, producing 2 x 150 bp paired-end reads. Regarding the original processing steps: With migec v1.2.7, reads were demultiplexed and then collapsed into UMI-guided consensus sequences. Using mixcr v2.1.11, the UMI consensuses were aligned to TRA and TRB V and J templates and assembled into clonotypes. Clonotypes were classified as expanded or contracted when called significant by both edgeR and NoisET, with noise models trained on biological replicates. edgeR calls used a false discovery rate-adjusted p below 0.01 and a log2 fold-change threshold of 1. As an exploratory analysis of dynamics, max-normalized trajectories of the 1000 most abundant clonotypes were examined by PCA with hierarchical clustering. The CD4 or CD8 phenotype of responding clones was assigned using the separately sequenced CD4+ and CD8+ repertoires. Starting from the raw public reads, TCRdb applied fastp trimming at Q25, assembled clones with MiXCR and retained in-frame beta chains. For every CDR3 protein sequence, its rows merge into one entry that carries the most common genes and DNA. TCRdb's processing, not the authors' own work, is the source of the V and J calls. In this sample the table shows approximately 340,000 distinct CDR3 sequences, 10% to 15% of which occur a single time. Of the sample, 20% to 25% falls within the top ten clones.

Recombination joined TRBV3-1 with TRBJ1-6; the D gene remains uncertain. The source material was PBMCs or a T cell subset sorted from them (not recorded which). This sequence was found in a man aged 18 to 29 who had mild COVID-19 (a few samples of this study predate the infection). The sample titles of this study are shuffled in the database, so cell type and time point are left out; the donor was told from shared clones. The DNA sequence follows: TGTGCCAGCAGCTTACGTATCGGTTCACCCCTCCACTTT. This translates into CASSLRIGSPLHF.